The 18 T cell receptor beta chains below all came from one sample that was sequenced in a study of blood T cell repertoires in COVID-19. Method: immunoSEQ multiplex PCR; TCRdb's copy keeps in-frame clones and lacks some. This sample has 450,000 to 600,000 clones, with around 90% found just once. The source material was PBMCs or T cells enriched from blood (not recorded which). The receptors were sampled from a woman aged 18-30 years who had recovered from COVID-19.

V and J are TRBV18 and TRBJ1-3; D might be TRBD1 (5 bases). V lost 0 bases and J 0 bases, leaving 12 bases between the germline ends. The germline CDR1 and CDR2 sequences are KGHSH and LQKENI. The CDR3 runs to 17 residues. The CDR3: CASSPPGQRSSGNTIYF. In DNA, the CDR3 is TGTGCCAGCTCACCACCGGGGCAGAGGAGCTCTGGAAACACCATATATTTT.

The sample holds one count of this clone. The same CDR3 arises from other DNA sequences in this sample as well. The V and J genes are TRBV9 and TRBJ2-3; 9 bases map to TRBD2. Germline CDR1 is SGDLS and CDR2 is YYNGEE. This CDR3 contains 16 residues. V trimming: 0 bases; J trimming: 6 bases; junction bases outside the gene matches: 8. The CDR3 loop is CASSVGSAGGTDTQYF. CDR3 bases: TGTGCCAGCAGCGTAGGATCAGCGGGGGGAACCGATACGCAGTATTTT.

J is TRBJ1-4 and V is TRBV3-1 (or the pseudogene TRBV3-2); D is unresolved. Per germline, CDR1 LGHDT and CDR2 YNNKEL (reference sequence). The CDR3 has 12 amino acids. With 5 bases removed from V and 10 bases from J, the gap between germline ends came to 11 bases. The CDR3 DNA is TGTGCCAGCAGCTCGGATGGGCGAAAACTGTTTTTT. It encodes CASSSDGRKLFF.

The chain is built from TRBV28 and TRBJ1-2; TRBD1 agrees at 7 bases. The CDR3 contains 15 residues. CDR1 and CDR2 (germline): MDHEN, SYDVKM. V was pared by 7 bases and J by 0 bases, with 8 bases of the junction left unmatched. This chain's CDR3 is CASTTLGTANYGYTF. CDR3 DNA sequence: TGTGCCAGCACCACCTTAGGGACAGCTAACTATGGCTACACCTTC.

V usage is TRBV9 and J usage is TRBJ2-1, with 10 bases matching TRBD2. V shed 2 bases, J shed 4 bases, and the junction held 6 bases outside the gene matches. Germline-derived CDR1 and CDR2 are SGDLS and YYNGEE. The length of the CDR3 is 16 residues. CDR3 sequence (DNA): TGTGCCAGCAGCGTGAGCGGGGGGGCCGGTTACAATGAGCAGTTCTTC. This gives the protein CASSVSGGAGYNEQFF.

In this sample, this clone turned up once. The chain recombines TRBV4-2 with TRBJ2-7; TRBD2 matches at 10 bases. This CDR3 has 17 amino acids. CDR1 and CDR2 (germline): LGHNA, YNFKEQ. V gave up 3 bases and J gave up 2 bases; unmatched junction bases: 10. The CDR3 is CASSHPMTSGPTYEQYF. CDR3 DNA: TGTGCCAGCAGCCACCCCATGACTAGCGGGCCGACCTACGAGCAGTACTTC.

In the case of this clone: Other DNA sequences from this sample encode an identical CDR3 as well. V and J are TRBV18 and TRBJ1-2; D perhaps matches TRBD1 (5 bases). Trimming left V 3 bases short and J 3 bases short, with 8 bases between. This CDR3 region has 13 residues. CDR1 is KGHSH and CDR2 is LQKENI in the germline V gene. The CDR3 sequence: CASSPAGDYGYTF. The CDR3 DNA reads as TGTGCCAGCTCACCGGCGGGGGACTATGGCTACACCTTC.

V gene TRBV5-1 combines with J gene TRBJ1-3, with TRBD1 identical over 8 bases. CDR1 and CDR2 from the germline V gene are SGHRS and YFSETQ. This CDR3 comprises 16 residues. Trimming at V came to 5 bases and at J to 3 bases, leaving 10 bases not matched to a gene. The CDR3 DNA follows: TGCGCCAGCAGTTTGCCCCAGGGGGCGTATGGAAACACCATATATTTT. It encodes CASSLPQGAYGNTIYF.

The CDR3 DNA sequence: TGTGCCAGCAGCCCACAGCCAGGGGCACAAGAGACCCAGTACTTC. Translation: CASSPQPGAQETQYF. The gene calls are TRBV6-5 and TRBJ2-5; perhaps TRBD1 as D (6 bases). Trimming removed 6 bases at V and 2 bases at J, with 16 bases between. Germline V lookup: CDR1 MNHEY, CDR2 SVGAGI. The CDR3 totals 15 residues.

CDR3 bases: TGTGCCAGCAGACAGGGGGGTGAAAAACTGTTTTTT. This translates into CASRQGGEKLFF. The chain joins TRBV28 to TRBJ1-4; 8 nucleotides line up with TRBD1. V trimming: 6 bases; J trimming: 7 bases; junction bases outside the gene matches: 1. Germline V gives CDR1 MDHEN, CDR2 SYDVKM. The CDR3 runs 12 residues.

This chain links TRBV28 with TRBJ1-2; no definite D call. The CDR3 spans 12 residues. Germline loops: CDR1 MDHEN, CDR2 SYDVKM. V lost 6 bases and J lost 8, with 13 bases in between. The CDR3 nucleotides are TGTGCCAGCAGCTTTCAAGCGAGGGGCTACACCTTC. Its protein is CASSFQARGYTF.

V and J are TRBV10-3 and TRBJ1-5; D call uncertain. Germline V gene sequence: CDR1 ENHRY, CDR2 SYGVKD. Trimming left V 4 bases short and J 5 bases short, with 12 bases between. The CDR3 extends over 14 amino acids. This CDR3 reads CAISAGGFDQPQHF. Written as DNA, the CDR3 is TGTGCCATCAGTGCGGGAGGGTTCGATCAGCCCCAGCATTTT.

Points on this clone: This CDR3 is also generated by other DNA sequences in the sample. The rearrangement links TRBV4-1 to TRBJ2-7; the match to TRBD1 covers 8 bases. The germline V gene encodes CDR1 MGHRA and CDR2 YSYEKL. The CDR3 is 14 residues long. J lost 1 base, V lost 4 bases, and 3 bases had no gene match. The CDR3 nucleotides read TGCGCCAGCAGCCCAGGGACAGGATCCTACGAGCAGTACTTC. Its protein is CASSPGTGSYEQYF.

In its sample, this clone was seen once. The chain uses TRBV12-3 or TRBV12-4 and TRBJ2-5; the D gene is possibly TRBD2 (5 bases). Trimming stripped 3 bases from V and 2 bases from J, with 7 bases between. The CDR3 consists of 13 residues. The CDR3 loop is CASSFLAQETQYF. CDR3 coding DNA: TGTGCCAGCAGTTTCTTAGCGCAAGAGACCCAGTACTTC.

The rearrangement joins TRBV11-2 to TRBJ2-7, with a weak D call TRBD2 (6 bases). The CDR3 runs to 15 residues. Germline values: CDR1 SGHAT, CDR2 FQNNGV. V dropped 0 bases and J dropped 2 bases, with 11 bases sitting between them. CDR3 in amino acids: CASSLEPGDTYEQYF. CDR3 coding DNA: TGTGCCAGCAGCTTAGAGCCGGGAGACACCTACGAGCAGTACTTC.

This clone was seen a few times. This chain links TRBV29-1 with TRBJ1-2; 8 nucleotides line up with TRBD1. Germline values: CDR1 SQVTM, CDR2 ANQGSEA. J gave up 5 bases and V 6 bases, and 8 bases lay outside the gene matches. The length of the CDR3 is 13 residues. The CDR3 bases are TGCAGCGTCGGTGGGACAGGCGAGTATGGCTACACCTTC. Its translation: CSVGGTGEYGYTF.

CDR3 sequence: CASSRIRVGANVLTF. The CDR3 nucleotides read TGTGCCAGCAGCCGGATCCGGGTAGGGGCCAACGTCCTGACTTTC. The V gene is TRBV7-8, the J gene TRBJ2-6; D gene ambiguous. V was trimmed by 5 bases and J by 4 bases, leaving 12 bases between them. From germline, CDR1 is SGHVS and CDR2 FQNEAQ. The CDR3 has 15 amino acids.

This clone was recorded a few times. The rearrangement links TRBV29-1 to TRBJ1-2, with 9 bases identical to TRBD1. The CDR3 extends over 16 amino acids. Trimming at V came to 1 base and at J to 0 bases, leaving 6 bases not matched to a gene. Germline CDR1 and CDR2: SQVTM and ANQGSEA. The CDR3 bases are TGCAGCGTTGAAGGGGACAGGGCATATCCTAACTATGGCTACACCTTC. Translated: CSVEGDRAYPNYGYTF.